These 22 T cell receptor beta chains originate from one sample sequenced in a study of blood T cell repertoires in COVID-19. Here immunoSEQ multiplex PCR was the method, and the copy in TCRdb shows in-frame clones only, minus some. The repertoire has about 200,000 clones, roughly 77% of them found once; the top ten carry around 6%. Sequences were obtained from peripheral blood. The receptors here all came from a woman aged 40 to 50 with COVID-19, enrolled during active disease.

The chain employs TRBV3-1 (or the pseudogene TRBV3-2) and TRBJ2-3; maybe TRBD2 (7 bases). V lost 7 bases and J lost 1, with 12 bases in between. Germline V gene data show CDR1 as LGHDT and CDR2 as YNNKEL (reference sequence). The CDR3 contains 14 residues. CDR3 sequence reads: CASIGGHRTDTQYF. The DNA for the CDR3 is TGTGCCAGCATCGGGGGGCACCGCACAGATACGCAGTATTTT.

This chain links TRBV21-1 with TRBJ2-7; TRBD2 is the table's D call and was not checked against the DNA. TRBV21-1 counts as a pseudogene. The CDR3 is 18 residues long. This chain's CDR3 is CASTAQARGEHPLYEQYF. The CDR3, as DNA: TGTGCCAGCACGGCCCAGGCCCGGGGGGAACACCCTCTCTACGAGCAGTACTTC.

The chain is built from TRBV27 and TRBJ2-3; D ambiguous. Germline values: CDR1 MNHEY, CDR2 SMNVEV (reference sequence). CDR3 length equals 11 residues. The V gene lost 11 bases and the J gene lost 2 bases, with 8 bases spanning the gap. The CDR3, as DNA: TGTGCCGCGTGGGCCACAGATACGCAGTATTTT. Protein: CAAWATDTQYF.

This chain connects TRBV9 to TRBJ2-3, with 10 bases aligning to TRBD2. The germline gives CDR1 SGDLS, CDR2 YYNGEE. V gave up 4 bases and J gave up 3 bases; unmatched junction bases: 8. The CDR3 spans 16 residues. The CDR3 nucleotides are TGTGCCAGCAGCTCCCCTAGCGGGGGAGGTACAGATACGCAGTATTTT. Translating gives CASSSPSGGGTDTQYF.

This chain joins TRBV27 and TRBJ2-5, with a tentative D call TRBD1 (6 bases). The CDR3 is 15 amino acids. Germline CDR1 reads MNHEY; CDR2 reads SMNVEV (reference sequence). Trimming cost V 11 bases and J 1 base, with 20 bases left between them. The CDR3 DNA sequence: TGTGCCGTCGCGAAGCATCAGGGGACCCAAGAGACCCAGTACTTC. It specifies CAVAKHQGTQETQYF.

This chain connects TRBV5-4 to TRBJ1-6; TRBD1 matches 10 bases. This CDR3 comprises 15 residues. Germline CDR1 is SGHNT and CDR2 is YYREEE (reference sequence). V was clipped by 4 bases and J by 9 bases; unmatched bases: 7. The CDR3 here is CASSPGQGLGSPLHF. CDR3 sequence (DNA): TGTGCCAGCAGCCCGGGACAGGGGTTGGGTTCACCCCTCCACTTT.

The V gene is TRBV12-3 or TRBV12-4, the J gene TRBJ1-1; possible D gene TRBD1, 6 bases. V was trimmed by 7 bases and J by 1 base, leaving 10 bases between them. The CDR3 contains 13 residues. The CDR3 region is CASTRDTNTEAFF. The CDR3 bases are TGTGCCAGCACTCGGGACACGAACACTGAAGCTTTCTTT.

This clone was detected only once. The rearrangement links TRBV25-1 to TRBJ1-2; D gene uncertain. CDR3 size: 15 residues. In germline, CDR1 is MGHDK, CDR2 SYGVNS. V was clipped by 0 bases and J by 7 bases, with 15 bases between them. The CDR3 sequence is CASSEYILRQSGYTF. The CDR3 coding sequence is TGTGCCAGCAGTGAATATATCCTCAGGCAAAGTGGCTACACCTTC.

The rearrangement links TRBV5-4 to TRBJ2-2; D call uncertain. The CDR3 is 13 amino acids. Per germline, CDR1 SGHNT and CDR2 YYREEE (reference sequence). V lost 6 bases and J lost 5, with 11 bases in between. The CDR3 coding sequence is TGTGCCAGCAACTCTTTCTTTACCGGGGAGCTGTTTTTT. Translation: CASNSFFTGELFF.

The chain uses TRBV5-1 and TRBJ2-1; 7 bases are a match to TRBD1. Germline V gene data show CDR1 as SGHRS and CDR2 as YFSETQ. This CDR3 contains 15 residues. Germline trimming cut 4 bases from V and 7 bases from J; bases unmatched to any gene: 11. CDR3 sequence reads: CASSHRPLQGNEQFF. In DNA form, the CDR3 reads TGCGCCAGCAGCCACCGGCCCCTACAGGGGAATGAGCAGTTCTTC.

The chain employs TRBV4-2 and TRBJ2-5; D might be TRBD2 (5 bases). V dropped 0 bases and J dropped 7 bases, with 12 bases sitting between them. Germline assignment: CDR1 LGHNA and CDR2 YNFKEQ. The CDR3 has 14 amino acids. DNA for the CDR3: TGTGCCAGCAGCCAAGAAAGCGGAGCCGGGACCCAGTACTTC. As protein: CASSQESGAGTQYF.

This chain uses TRBV3-1 (or the pseudogene TRBV3-2) with TRBJ2-7, with TRBD2 identical over 8 bases. Germline V gives CDR1 LGHDT, CDR2 YNNKEL (reference sequence). J was trimmed by 9 bases and V by 4 bases; bases with no gene match: 8. CDR3 length equals 13 residues. CDR3 in DNA: TGTGCCAGCAGCCCCCTAAGAGCGGGAGCGCAGTACTTC. Protein: CASSPLRAGAQYF.

The chain joins TRBV5-1 to TRBJ1-1; 9 positions agree with TRBD1. This CDR3 has 20 residues. Germline assignment: CDR1 SGHRS and CDR2 YFSETQ. V gave up 7 bases and J gave up 1 base; unmatched junction bases: 23. The CDR3, as DNA: TGCGCCAGCGGCTCCCCCGAATTCACAGGGGGCCGTTTAGCGAACACTGAAGCTTTCTTT. It yields the protein CASGSPEFTGGRLANTEAFF.

The genes are TRBV5-4 and TRBJ1-2; perhaps TRBD1 as D (6 bases). This CDR3 comprises 16 residues. Germline loops: CDR1 SGHNT, CDR2 YYREEE (reference sequence). V was cut by 0 bases and J by 3 bases, with 15 bases left in between. The CDR3 protein is CASSLGEGRGDYGYTF. CDR3 DNA sequence: TGTGCCAGCAGCTTGGGGGAGGGCAGGGGTGACTATGGCTACACCTTC.

This clone has a handful of counts. The chain has TRBV6-1 and TRBJ2-7; 11 bases are a match to TRBD2. This CDR3 has 17 amino acids. Germline V CDR1 and CDR2: MNHNS, SASEGT. The junction had 16 bases not matched to a gene; V was cut back by 4 bases and J by 8 bases. As DNA, the CDR3 is TGTGCCAGCAGTGCCCTGTCCCCCCTAGCGGGAGGATACAAGCAGTACTTC. Its protein is CASSALSPLAGGYKQYF.

A few counts support this clone. The chain is built from TRBV6-5 and TRBJ2-1, with TRBD2 matching over 14 bases. The trim removed 4 bases at V and 6 bases at J, leaving 2 bases unmatched. The germline V gene has CDR1 MNHEY and CDR2 SVGAGI. The CDR3 is 15 residues long. The CDR3 loop is CASSSGLAGANEQFF. The CDR3 DNA reads TGTGCCAGCAGTTCGGGACTAGCGGGAGCCAATGAGCAGTTCTTC.

V and J are TRBV27 and TRBJ1-2; 7 bases line up with TRBD1. V lost 4 bases and J lost 3; bases outside the gene matches: 5. Germline lookup yields CDR1 MNHEY and CDR2 SMNVEV (reference sequence). The length of the CDR3 is 14 residues. CDR3 sequence: CASSYRGLDYGYTF. The CDR3, as DNA: TGTGCCAGCAGTTACAGGGGTCTCGACTATGGCTACACCTTC.

This chain connects TRBV4-2 to TRBJ2-1, with 8 positions matching TRBD2. The CDR3 runs to 14 residues. Germline V lookup: CDR1 LGHNA, CDR2 YNFKEQ. After removal of 0 bases from V and 9 bases from J, the junction contained 4 bases not matched to a gene. Here the CDR3 reads CASSQDRLAGEQFF. The CDR3 DNA reads as TGTGCCAGCAGCCAAGATAGGCTAGCGGGTGAGCAGTTCTTC.

The genes are TRBV7-9 and TRBJ1-4, with D maybe TRBD1 (6 bases). Germline lookup yields CDR1 SEHNR and CDR2 FQNEAQ (reference sequence). CDR3 length equals 14 residues. V was clipped by 7 bases and J by 7 bases, with 16 bases between them. The CDR3 loop is CASTWTAIGEKLFF. The CDR3 nucleotides read TGTGCCAGCACCTGGACAGCTATCGGTGAAAAACTGTTTTTT.

The V gene is TRBV11-1, the J gene TRBJ1-1; possibly TRBD1 for D (5 bases). CDR3 size: 14 residues. Trimming cost V 1 base and J 4 bases, with 10 bases left between them. The germline gives CDR1 SGHAT, CDR2 FQDESV (reference sequence). The CDR3 region is CASSLEAGTTEAFF. The DNA of the CDR3 is TGTGCCAGCAGCTTAGAGGCGGGGACCACTGAAGCTTTCTTT.

V gene TRBV27 combines with J gene TRBJ1-6; D might be TRBD1 (6 bases). The ends were cut back, 3 bases at V and 16 bases at J, with 13 bases in the middle. This CDR3 comprises 12 residues. Germline-derived CDR1 and CDR2 are MNHEY and SMNVEV (reference sequence). The chain's CDR3 is CASSFDRNTLHF. CDR3 DNA: TGTGCCAGCAGTTTCGACAGGAATACGCTCCACTTT.

This clone has only a few counts. The chain combines TRBV19 with TRBJ2-7, with D uncertain. Germline CDR1 is LNHDA and CDR2 is SQIVND (reference sequence). This CDR3 spans 12 amino acids. V was cut by 4 bases and J by 3 bases, with 7 bases left in between. The CDR3 here is CASSKSGYEQYF. In DNA form, the CDR3 reads TGTGCCAGTAGTAAATCCGGCTACGAGCAGTACTTC.